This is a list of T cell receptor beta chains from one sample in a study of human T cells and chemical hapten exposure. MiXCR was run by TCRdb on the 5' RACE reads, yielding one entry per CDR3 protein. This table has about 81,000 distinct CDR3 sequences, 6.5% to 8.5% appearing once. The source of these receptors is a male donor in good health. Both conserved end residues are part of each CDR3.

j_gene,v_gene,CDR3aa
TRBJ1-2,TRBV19,CASSKIFGQAVHGYTF
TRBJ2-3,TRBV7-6,CASSLAFGTDTQYF
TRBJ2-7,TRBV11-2,CASSVPGTAYEQYF
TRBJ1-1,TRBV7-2,CASSFSQGATEAFF
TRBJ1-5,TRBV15,CATSRDRGSQPQHF
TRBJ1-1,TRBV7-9,CASRFLGTTEAFF
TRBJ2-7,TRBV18,CASSPKTVGSSSEQYF
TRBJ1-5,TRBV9,CASSVGTGDNQPQHF
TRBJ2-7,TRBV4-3,CASSQESRGSSYEQYF
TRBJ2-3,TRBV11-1,CASSRSGGGTDTQYF
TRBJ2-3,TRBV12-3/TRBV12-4,CASSGTGKVTQYF
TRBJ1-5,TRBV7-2,CASSPQGNQPQHF
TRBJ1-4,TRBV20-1,CSAVGGTNEKLFF
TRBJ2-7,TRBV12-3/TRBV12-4,CASSGTSSYEQYF
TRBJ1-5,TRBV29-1,CSVGQPNQPQHF
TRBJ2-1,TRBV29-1,CSVDFGGPLYNEQFF
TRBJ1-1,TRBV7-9,CASSLQQGTDTEAFF
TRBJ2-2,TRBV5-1,CASSLGTGVGTGELFF
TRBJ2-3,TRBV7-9,CASSPWLTVAGDTQYF
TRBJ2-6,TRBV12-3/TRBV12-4,CASHEDPGANVLTF
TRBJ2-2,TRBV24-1,CATSDHNDRGAGELFF
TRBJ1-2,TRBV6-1,CASSDPGAQDGYTF
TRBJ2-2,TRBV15,CATSRETGVNTGELFF
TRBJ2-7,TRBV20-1,CSARDSKDYEQYF
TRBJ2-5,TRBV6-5,CASSSRQGRETQYF
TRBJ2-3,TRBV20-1,CSARDRKGWSTDTQYF
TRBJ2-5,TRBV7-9,CASSSRVVQETQYF
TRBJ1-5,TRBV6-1,CASSDRDTTIYSNQPQHF
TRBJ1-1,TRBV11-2,CASSPGNTEAFF
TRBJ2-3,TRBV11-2,CASSLVGSGSLITDTQYF
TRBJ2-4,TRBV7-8,CASSLARPGAAKNIQYF
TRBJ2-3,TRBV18,CASSPGYDSTDTQYF
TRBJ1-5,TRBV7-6,CASSLEQGNQPQHF
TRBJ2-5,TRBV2,CASSRHGSGGDQETQYF
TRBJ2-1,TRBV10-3,CAITEGGEGIYNEQFF
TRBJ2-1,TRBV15,CATRAGAGGNNEQFF
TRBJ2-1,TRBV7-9,CASSSELSYNEQFF
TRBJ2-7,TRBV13,CASSNTGSHEQYF
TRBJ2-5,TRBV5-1,CASSLVAGQAQETQYF
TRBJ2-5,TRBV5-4,CASSSGSSWVETQYF
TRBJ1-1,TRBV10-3,CAISDRDSPMEKNTEAFF
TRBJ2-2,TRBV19,CASSPFHQRGLGTGELFF
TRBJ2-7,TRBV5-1,CASSLVSRRDEQYF
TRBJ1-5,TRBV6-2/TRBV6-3,CASTRPGQRNQPQHF
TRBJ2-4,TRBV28,CASSLDAAGTIDIQYF
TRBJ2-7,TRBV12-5,CASAFLPGTGKGQYF
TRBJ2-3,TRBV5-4,CASSLRVAGGTDTQYF
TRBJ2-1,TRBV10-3,CAIWGGLAGDEQFF
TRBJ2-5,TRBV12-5,CASGLEQETQYF
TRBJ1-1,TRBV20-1,CSASLAFF
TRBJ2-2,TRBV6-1,CASSSTLYRTGELFF
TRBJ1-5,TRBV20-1,CSARIGTGVNQPQHF
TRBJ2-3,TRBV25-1,CASSEFVLGQGATDTQYF
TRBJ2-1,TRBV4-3,CASSAGGQGNNEQFF
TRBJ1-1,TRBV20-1,CSARYAPNTEAFF
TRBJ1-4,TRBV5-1,CASGQTTNEKLFF
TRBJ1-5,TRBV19,CASSIDRDKPQHF
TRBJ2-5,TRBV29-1,CSVEDLGASGTQETQYF
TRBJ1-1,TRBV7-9,CASSSRQDEAFF
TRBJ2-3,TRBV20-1,CSAPGLAGGADTQYF